The source of this T cell receptor (beta chain) is a study of blood T cells in healthy people across ages. Alongside a J-beta primer mix, a sample-barcoded 5' primer served in a second PCR lasting about 7 to 12 cycles. Per sample, CDR3-containing paired-end reads numbered at least 3 million. TCRdb reanalysed the 5' RACE reads using MiXCR and keeps one entry per CDR3 protein. The table has 600,000 to 800,000 distinct CDR3 sequences, around 21% seen once. Germline V gene sequence: CDR1 LGHNA, CDR2 YNFKEQ. V was clipped by 1 base and J by 6 bases, with 8 bases between them. CDR3 size: 13 residues. This clonotype was detected only a few times.

V and J are TRBV4-2 and TRBJ2-3; D is uncertain. The specimen sequenced was blood. The TCR sequence derives from a man in his 70s in good health. The CDR3 coding sequence is TGTGCCAGCAGCCAAGCGAGGTTTGATACGCAGTATTTT. Its translation: CASSQARFDTQYF.